The next 9 T cell receptor beta chains were all read from a single sample in a study of blood T cell repertoires in COVID-19. The table came from immunoSEQ multiplex PCR; TCRdb's copy has only in-frame clones and leaves some out. The table has 200,000 to 250,000 clones, approximately 84% seen once; the top ten hold approximately 1.8%. The sequenced sample was PBMCs or T cells enriched from blood (not recorded which). The receptors shown here come from a man in his sixties who had recovered from COVID-19.

This clone was seen a handful of times. CDR3 sequence (DNA): TGTGCCAGCAGACTGACAGGGGGCGCGAGCACTGAAGCTTTCTTT. Residues: CASRLTGGASTEAFF. V usage is TRBV27 and J usage is TRBJ1-1, with 10 bases aligning to TRBD1. The CDR3 runs 15 residues. The V segment lost 6 bases and the J segment 4 bases; nucleotides outside the gene matches: 8. Germline V gives CDR1 MNHEY, CDR2 SMNVEV (reference sequence).

V gene TRBV10-2 combines with J gene TRBJ1-2; the D gene is possibly TRBD1 (6 bases). Germline V lookup: CDR1 WSHSY, CDR2 SAAADI. CDR3 length equals 16 residues. V was clipped by 5 bases and J by 4 bases, with 20 bases between them. CDR3 region: CASSKNRDTIPYGYTF. In nucleotides, the CDR3 is TGCGCCAGCAGTAAGAACCGGGACACCATCCCCTATGGCTACACCTTC.

V gene TRBV11-3 combines with J gene TRBJ2-1, with 9 bases identical to TRBD2. V shed 4 bases, J shed 7 bases, and the junction held 8 bases outside the gene matches. In germline, CDR1 is SGHNT, CDR2 YENEEA. The CDR3 spans 15 residues. The CDR3 sequence: CASSSRGTSWNEQFF. The CDR3 DNA reads as TGTGCCAGCAGCTCCAGGGGGACTAGCTGGAATGAGCAGTTCTTC.

The V gene is TRBV18, the J gene TRBJ2-7, with D uncertain. The V end was cut by 6 bases, the J end by 3 bases, with 9 bases between. The germline V gene has CDR1 KGHSH and CDR2 LQKENI. The CDR3 is 12 amino acids. The chain's CDR3 is CASSLQNYEQYF. CDR3 DNA sequence: TGTGCCAGCTCCCTACAGAACTACGAGCAGTACTTC.

The chain carries TRBV19 and TRBJ2-4; 7 bases match TRBD2. The CDR3 is 15 residues long. Germline assignment: CDR1 LNHDA and CDR2 SQIVND (reference sequence). Germline trimming cut 1 base from V and 9 bases from J; bases unmatched to any gene: 9. The CDR3 bases are TGTGCCAGTAGTATAGTAGAGCGGGGATTGGTCATTCAGTACTTC. It translates to CASSIVERGLVIQYF.

The chain uses TRBV6-4 and TRBJ1-2; the match to TRBD1 covers 12 bases. V lost 3 bases to trimming and J lost 2 bases; unmatched junction nucleotides: 1. This CDR3 is 15 amino acids long. Germline CDR1 reads MRHNA; CDR2 reads SNTAGT. Here the CDR3 reads CASSEGTGGNYGYTF. The CDR3 DNA reads TGTGCCAGCAGTGAAGGGACAGGGGGCAACTATGGCTACACCTTC.

This sequence joins TRBV5-1 and TRBJ2-5; 10 bases align to TRBD1. Unmatched junction bases numbered 11, after V lost 5 bases and J lost 4 bases. The CDR3 extends over 16 amino acids. Germline V gene sequence: CDR1 SGHRS, CDR2 YFSETQ. CDR3 in amino acids: CASSLSGTGVSETQYF. The CDR3 nucleotides read TGCGCCAGCAGTTTAAGTGGGACAGGGGTTTCAGAGACCCAGTACTTC.

The chain carries TRBV12-3 or TRBV12-4 and TRBJ1-5; D remains unclear. The CDR3 is 12 residues long. Trimming left V 6 bases short and J 3 bases short, with 6 bases between. CDR3 residues: CASSRYNQPQHF. Here the CDR3 DNA reads TGTGCCAGCAGCAGATACAATCAGCCCCAGCATTTT.

The chain couples TRBV11-3 to TRBJ2-7; TRBD2 matches 8 bases. The CDR3 is 15 residues long. Germline CDR1 reads SGHNT; CDR2 reads YENEEA. V shed 2 bases and J 3 bases; nucleotides not matched to a gene: 6. This CDR3 is CASSLSSGGLYEQYF. The CDR3 region has the DNA TGTGCCAGCAGCTTAAGCAGCGGGGGTCTCTACGAGCAGTACTTC.